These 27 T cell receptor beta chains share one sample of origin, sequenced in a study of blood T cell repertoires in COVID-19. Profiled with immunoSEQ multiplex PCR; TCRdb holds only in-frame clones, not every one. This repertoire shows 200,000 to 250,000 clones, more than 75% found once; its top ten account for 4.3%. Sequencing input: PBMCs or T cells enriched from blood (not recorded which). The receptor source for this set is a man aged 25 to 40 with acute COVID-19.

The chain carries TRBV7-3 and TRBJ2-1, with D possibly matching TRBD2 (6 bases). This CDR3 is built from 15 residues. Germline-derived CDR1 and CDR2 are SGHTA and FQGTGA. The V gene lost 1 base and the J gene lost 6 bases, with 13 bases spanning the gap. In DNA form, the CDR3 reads TGTGCCAGCAGCTTAATTGCGGGACTCGGCAATGAGCAGTTCTTC. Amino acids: CASSLIAGLGNEQFF.

For the CDR3, the DNA is TGTGCCACCAGCAGTCCGGGACAGATGAACACTGAAGCTTTCTTT. Amino acids: CATSSPGQMNTEAFF. V gene TRBV15 combines with J gene TRBJ1-1; 7 bases line up with TRBD1. Germline V gene lookup returns CDR1 LNHNV and CDR2 YYDKDF (reference sequence). V was pared by 3 bases and J by 0 bases, with 4 bases of the junction left unmatched. The CDR3 length is 15 residues.

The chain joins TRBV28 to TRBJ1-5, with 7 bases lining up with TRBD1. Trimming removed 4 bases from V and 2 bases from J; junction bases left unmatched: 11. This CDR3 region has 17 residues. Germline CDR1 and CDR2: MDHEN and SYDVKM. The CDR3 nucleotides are TGTGCCAGCAGTTGGGAACAGGGTCAGGGGGGCAATCAGCCCCAGCATTTT. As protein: CASSWEQGQGGNQPQHF.

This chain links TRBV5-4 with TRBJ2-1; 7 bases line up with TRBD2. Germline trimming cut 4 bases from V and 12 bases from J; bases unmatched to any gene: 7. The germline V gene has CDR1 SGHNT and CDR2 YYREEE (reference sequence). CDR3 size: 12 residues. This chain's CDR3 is CASSPPSGGQFF. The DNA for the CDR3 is TGTGCCAGCAGCCCCCCTTCGGGAGGGCAGTTCTTC.

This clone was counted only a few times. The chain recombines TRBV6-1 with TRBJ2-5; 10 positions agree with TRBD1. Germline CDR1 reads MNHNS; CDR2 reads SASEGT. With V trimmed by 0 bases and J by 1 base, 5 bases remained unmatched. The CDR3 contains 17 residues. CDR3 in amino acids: CASSEARDRGIQETQYF. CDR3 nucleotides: TGTGCCAGCAGTGAAGCGAGGGACAGGGGCATCCAAGAGACCCAGTACTTC.

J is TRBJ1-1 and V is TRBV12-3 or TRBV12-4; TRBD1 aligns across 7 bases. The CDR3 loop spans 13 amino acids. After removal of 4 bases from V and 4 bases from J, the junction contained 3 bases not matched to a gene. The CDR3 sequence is CASSWRGLTEAFF. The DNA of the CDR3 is TGTGCCAGCAGTTGGAGGGGGCTCACTGAAGCTTTCTTT.

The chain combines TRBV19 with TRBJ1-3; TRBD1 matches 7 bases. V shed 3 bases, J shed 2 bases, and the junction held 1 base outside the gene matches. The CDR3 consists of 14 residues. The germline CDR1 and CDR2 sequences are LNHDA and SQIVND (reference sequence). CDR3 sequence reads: CASSIQGAGNTIYF. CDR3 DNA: TGTGCCAGTAGTATCCAGGGGGCTGGAAACACCATATATTTT. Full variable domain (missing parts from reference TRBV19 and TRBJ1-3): DGGITQSPKYLFRKEGQNVTLSCEQNLNHDAMYWYRQDPGQGLRLIYYSQIVNDFQKGDIAEGYSVSREKKESFPLTVTSAQKNPTAFYLCASSIQGAGNTIYFGEGSWLTVV.

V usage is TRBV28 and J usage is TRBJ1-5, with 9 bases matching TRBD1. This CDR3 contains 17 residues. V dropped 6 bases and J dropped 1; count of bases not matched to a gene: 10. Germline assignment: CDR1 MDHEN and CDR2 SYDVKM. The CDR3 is CASSEGTGINSNQPQHF. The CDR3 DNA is TGTGCCAGCAGCGAGGGGACAGGGATTAACAGCAATCAGCCCCAGCATTTT.

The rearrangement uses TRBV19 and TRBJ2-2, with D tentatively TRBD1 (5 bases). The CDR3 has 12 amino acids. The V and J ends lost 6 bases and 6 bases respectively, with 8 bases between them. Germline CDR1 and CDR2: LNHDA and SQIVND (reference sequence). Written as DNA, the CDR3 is TGTGCCAGTAGCAGGGTCCCCGGGGAGCTGTTTTTT. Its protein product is CASSRVPGELFF.

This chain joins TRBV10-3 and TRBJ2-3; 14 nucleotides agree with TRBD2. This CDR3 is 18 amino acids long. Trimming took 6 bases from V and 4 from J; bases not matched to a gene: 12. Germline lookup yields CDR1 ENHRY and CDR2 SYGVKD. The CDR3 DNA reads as TGTGCCATCAGGGATGGGACTAGCGGGGGTAGGTTCGCAGATACGCAGTATTTT. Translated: CAIRDGTSGGRFADTQYF.

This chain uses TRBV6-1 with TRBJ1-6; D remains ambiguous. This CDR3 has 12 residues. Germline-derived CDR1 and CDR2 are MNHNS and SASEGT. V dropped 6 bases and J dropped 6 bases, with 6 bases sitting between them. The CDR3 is CASSQVNSPLHF. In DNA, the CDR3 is TGTGCCAGCAGCCAGGTTAATTCACCCCTCCACTTT.

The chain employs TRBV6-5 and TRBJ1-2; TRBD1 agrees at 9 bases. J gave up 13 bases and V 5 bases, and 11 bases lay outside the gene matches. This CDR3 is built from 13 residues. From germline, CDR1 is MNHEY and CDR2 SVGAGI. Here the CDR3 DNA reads TGTGCCAGCAGTCCAGGGACAGGGTCCTCGGGCACCTTC. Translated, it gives CASSPGTGSSGTF.

The CDR3 nucleotides read TGTGCCTGGACGGGACAGGGTCGATATTCACCCCTCCACTTT. This codes for CAWTGQGRYSPLHF. V gene TRBV30 combines with J gene TRBJ1-6; 9 nucleotides agree with TRBD1. The CDR3 covers 14 residues. The J segment lost 8 bases and the V segment lost 4 bases, leaving 6 bases of the junction unmatched. CDR1 is GTSNPN and CDR2 is SVGIG in the germline V gene (reference sequence).

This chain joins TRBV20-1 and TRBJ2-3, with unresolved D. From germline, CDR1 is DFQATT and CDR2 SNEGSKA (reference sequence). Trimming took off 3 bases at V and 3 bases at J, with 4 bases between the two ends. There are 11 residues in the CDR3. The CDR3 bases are TGCAGTGCTAGGCGGACAGATACGCAGTATTTT. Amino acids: CSARRTDTQYF.

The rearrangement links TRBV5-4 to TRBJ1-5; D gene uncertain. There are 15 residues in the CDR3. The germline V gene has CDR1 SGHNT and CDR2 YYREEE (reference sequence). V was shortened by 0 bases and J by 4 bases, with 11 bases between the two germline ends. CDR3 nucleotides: TGTGCCAGCAGCTTGGGAGGCTCTTTGAATCAGCCCCAGCATTTT. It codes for CASSLGGSLNQPQHF.

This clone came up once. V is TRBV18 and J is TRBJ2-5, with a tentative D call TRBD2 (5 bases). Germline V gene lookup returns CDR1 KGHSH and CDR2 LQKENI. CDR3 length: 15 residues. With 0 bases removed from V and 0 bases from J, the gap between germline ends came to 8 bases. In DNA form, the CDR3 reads TGTGCCAGCTCACCACCTGTCGGGAACCAAGAGACCCAGTACTTC. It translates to CASSPPVGNQETQYF.

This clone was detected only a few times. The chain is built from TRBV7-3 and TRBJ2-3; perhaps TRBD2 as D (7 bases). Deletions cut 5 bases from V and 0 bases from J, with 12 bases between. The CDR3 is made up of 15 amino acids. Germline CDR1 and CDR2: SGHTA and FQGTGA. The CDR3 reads CASSRRGASTDTQYF. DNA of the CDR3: TGTGCCAGCAGCCGACGGGGGGCGAGCACAGATACGCAGTATTTT.

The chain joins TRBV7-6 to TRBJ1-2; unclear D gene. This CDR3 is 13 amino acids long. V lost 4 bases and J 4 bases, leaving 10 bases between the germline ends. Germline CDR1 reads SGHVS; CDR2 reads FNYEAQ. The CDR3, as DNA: TGTGCCAGCAGCTATAGGGAGGGCTATGGCTACACCTTC. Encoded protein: CASSYREGYGYTF.

The CDR3: CASSSQAIYNEQFF. The CDR3, as DNA: TGTGCCTCGAGTTCCCAGGCGATCTACAATGAGCAGTTCTTC. The J gene is TRBJ2-1, the V gene TRBV19; D not certain. The CDR3 contains 14 residues. V was trimmed by 11 bases and J by 3 bases, leaving 17 bases between them. In germline, CDR1 is LNHDA, CDR2 SQIVND (reference sequence).

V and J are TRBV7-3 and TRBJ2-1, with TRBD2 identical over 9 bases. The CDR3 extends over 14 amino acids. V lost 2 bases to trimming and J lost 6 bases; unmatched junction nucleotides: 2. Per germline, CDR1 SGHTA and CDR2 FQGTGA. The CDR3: CASSLAGGLNEQFF. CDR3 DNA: TGTGCCAGCAGCTTAGCGGGGGGGCTCAATGAGCAGTTCTTC.

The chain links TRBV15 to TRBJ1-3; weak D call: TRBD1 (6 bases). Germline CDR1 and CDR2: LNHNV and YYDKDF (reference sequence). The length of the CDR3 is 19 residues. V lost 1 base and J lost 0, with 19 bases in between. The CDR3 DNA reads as TGTGCCACCAGCAGAGGCCCGGGACACCCCCTGAGCTCTGGAAACACCATATATTTT. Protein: CATSRGPGHPLSSGNTIYF.

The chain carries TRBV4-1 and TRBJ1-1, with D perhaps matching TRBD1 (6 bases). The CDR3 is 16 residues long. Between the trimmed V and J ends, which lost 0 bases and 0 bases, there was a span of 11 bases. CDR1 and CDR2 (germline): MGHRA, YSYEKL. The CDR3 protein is CASSQEPGVLNTEAFF. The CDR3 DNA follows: TGCGCCAGCAGCCAAGAGCCAGGGGTTTTGAACACTGAAGCTTTCTTT.

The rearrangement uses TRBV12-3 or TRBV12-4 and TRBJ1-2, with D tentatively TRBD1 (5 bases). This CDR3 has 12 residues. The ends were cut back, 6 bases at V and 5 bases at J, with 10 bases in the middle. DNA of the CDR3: TGTGCCAGCAGCCCAGGGCCGTATGGCTACACCTTC. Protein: CASSPGPYGYTF.

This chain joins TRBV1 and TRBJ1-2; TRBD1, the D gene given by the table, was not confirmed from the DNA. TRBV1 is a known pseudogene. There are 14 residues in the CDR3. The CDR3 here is CTSSRGTGIYGYTF. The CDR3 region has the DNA TGCACCAGCAGCCGGGGGACAGGGATTTATGGCTACACCTTC.

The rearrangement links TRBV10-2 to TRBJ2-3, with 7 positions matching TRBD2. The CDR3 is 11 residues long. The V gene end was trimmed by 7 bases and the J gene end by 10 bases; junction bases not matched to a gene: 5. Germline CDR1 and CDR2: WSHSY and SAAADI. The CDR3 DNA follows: TGCGCCAGCATGGGGGGGGGTGCGCAGTATTTT. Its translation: CASMGGGAQYF.

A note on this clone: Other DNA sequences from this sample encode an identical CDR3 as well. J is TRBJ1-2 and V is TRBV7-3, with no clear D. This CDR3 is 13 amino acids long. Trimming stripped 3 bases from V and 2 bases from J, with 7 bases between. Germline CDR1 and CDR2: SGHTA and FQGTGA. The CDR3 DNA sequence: TGTGCCAGCAGCTTCCCGGGGAACTATGGCTACACCTTC. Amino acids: CASSFPGNYGYTF.

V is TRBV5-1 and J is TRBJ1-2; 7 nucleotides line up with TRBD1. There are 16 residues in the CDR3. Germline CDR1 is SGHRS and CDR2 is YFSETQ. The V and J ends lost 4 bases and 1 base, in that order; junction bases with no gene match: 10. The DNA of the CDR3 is TGCGCCAGCAGCCCCAGACAGGGCCTGTATAACTATGGCTACACCTTC. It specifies CASSPRQGLYNYGYTF.